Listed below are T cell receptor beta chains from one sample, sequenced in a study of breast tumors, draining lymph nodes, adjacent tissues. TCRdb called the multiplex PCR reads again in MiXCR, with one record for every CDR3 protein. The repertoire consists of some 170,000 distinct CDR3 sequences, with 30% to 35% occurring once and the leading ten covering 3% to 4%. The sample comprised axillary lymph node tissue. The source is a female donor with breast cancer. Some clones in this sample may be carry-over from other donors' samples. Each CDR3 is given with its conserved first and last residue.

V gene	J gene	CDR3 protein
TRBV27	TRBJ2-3	CASRELPTDTQYF
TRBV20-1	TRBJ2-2	CSARGPENTGELFF
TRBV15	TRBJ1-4	CVTSRGVEKLFF
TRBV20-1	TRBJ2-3	CSATTRSLAGGSADTQYF
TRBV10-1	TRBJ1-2	CASSEGGLGGYTF
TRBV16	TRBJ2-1	CASSLQVSSYNEQFF
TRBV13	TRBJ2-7	CASSHLLAGGDEQYF
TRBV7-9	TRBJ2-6	CASSLTGPVSGAYLLTF
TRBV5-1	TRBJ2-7	CASSTPTSGGAYEQYF
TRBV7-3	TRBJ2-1	CASSLPGSSYNEQFF
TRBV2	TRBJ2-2	CASSVGGSGSNTGELFF
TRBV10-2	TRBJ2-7	CASSDSGSKEQYF
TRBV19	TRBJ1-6	CASSEPTGLPHNSPLHF
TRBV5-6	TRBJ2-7	CASSFFGPLSDEQYF
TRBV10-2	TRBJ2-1	CASSESSKRGWQFF
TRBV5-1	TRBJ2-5	CASSSVDRGGETQYF
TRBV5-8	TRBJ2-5	CASSGGSASEGTQYF
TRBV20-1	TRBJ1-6	CSALARDRDSPLHF
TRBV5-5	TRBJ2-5	CASSLGTALQETQYF
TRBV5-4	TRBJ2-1	CASSGGLNNEQFF
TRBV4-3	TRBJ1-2	CASSQEYRDTYGYTF
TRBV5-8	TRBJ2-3	CASSLEGNTDTQYF
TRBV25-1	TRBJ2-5	CASGQETQYF
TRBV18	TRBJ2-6	CASSVVLTGANVLTF
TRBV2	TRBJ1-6	CASRTGIQNSPLHF
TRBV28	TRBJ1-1	CASINSENTEAFF
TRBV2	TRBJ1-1	CASSVLKGTEAFF
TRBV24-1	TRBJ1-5	CATSVGQGSNQPQHF
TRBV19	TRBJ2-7	CASSSSGSYEQYF
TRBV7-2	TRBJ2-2	CASSILAGGGDAGELFF
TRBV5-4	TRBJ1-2	CASSTYDYGYTF
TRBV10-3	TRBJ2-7	CAIRGTRTQSSYEQYF
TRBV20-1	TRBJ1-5	CSSTRRVQPQHF
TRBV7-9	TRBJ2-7	CASSLDRADSYEQYF
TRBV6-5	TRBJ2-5	CASSPDRVWETQYF
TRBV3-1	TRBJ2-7	CASSPKAVPYEQYF
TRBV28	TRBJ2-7	CASSLRTGRAYEQYF
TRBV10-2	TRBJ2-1	CASRASGTGGANEQFF
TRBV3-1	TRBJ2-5	CASSLRDRRLFETQYF
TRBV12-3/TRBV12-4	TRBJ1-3	CASSDRGRGNTIYF
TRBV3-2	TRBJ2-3	CASSRIGGLAGTDTQYF
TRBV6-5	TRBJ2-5	CASSRLAGRGTQYF
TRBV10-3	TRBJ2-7	CAISAVLGGMTYEQYF
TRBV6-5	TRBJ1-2	CASSYSTSGSYTF
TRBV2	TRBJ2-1	CASRESGGYNEQFF
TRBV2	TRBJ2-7	CASSERGGQGMWSYEQYF
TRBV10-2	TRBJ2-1	CASTHTGQEQFF